This T cell receptor (beta chain) originates from a study of blood T cell repertoires in COVID-19. Looking at the study overall: Both acute and convalescent COVID-19 samples were obtained from the United States, Italy and Spain. The analysed material was cDNA or gDNA that came from T cells, B-cell-depleted T cells, or PBMCs.

As originally analysed: Reference gene primer amplification gave estimated nucleated cell counts. The assay was immunoSEQ multiplex PCR, and TCRdb's table has in-frame clones only and misses some. The V and J calls and clone size are taken from that table; D and trimming were inferred from the DNA. The table shows about 180,000 clones, with roughly nine tenths occurring only once. Sequenced input: peripheral blood. The receptor was derived from a man aged 18 to 29 who had recovered from COVID-19.

Written as DNA, the CDR3 is TGTGCCAGCTCAATAGCGGGAGTTTTGGGGGAGACCCAGTACTTC. This translates into CASSIAGVLGETQYF. The chain carries TRBV13 and TRBJ2-5; 9 bases are shared with TRBD2. J was trimmed by 5 bases and V by 8 bases; bases with no gene match: 12. The CDR3 length is 15 residues. Germline CDR1 reads PRHDT; CDR2 reads FYEKMQ (reference sequence).